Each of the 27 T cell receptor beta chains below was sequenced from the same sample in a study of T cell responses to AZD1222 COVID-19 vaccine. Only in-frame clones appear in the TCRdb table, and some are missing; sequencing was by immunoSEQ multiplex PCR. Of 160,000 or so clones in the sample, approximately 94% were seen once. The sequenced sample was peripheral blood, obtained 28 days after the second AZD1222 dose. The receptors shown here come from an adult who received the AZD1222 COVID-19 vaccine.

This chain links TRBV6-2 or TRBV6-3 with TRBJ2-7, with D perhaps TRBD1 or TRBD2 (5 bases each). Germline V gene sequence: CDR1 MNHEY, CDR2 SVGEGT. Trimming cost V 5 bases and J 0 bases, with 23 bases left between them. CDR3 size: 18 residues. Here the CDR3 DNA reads TGTGCCAGCAGTCACCCTGGGTTTGAGGGGCCCAGCTCCTACGAGCAGTACTTC. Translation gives CASSHPGFEGPSSYEQYF.

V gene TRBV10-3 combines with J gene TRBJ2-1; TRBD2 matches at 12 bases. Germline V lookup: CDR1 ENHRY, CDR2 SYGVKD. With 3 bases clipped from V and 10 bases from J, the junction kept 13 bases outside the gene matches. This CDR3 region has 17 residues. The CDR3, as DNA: TGTGCCATCAGTGATGGGTCTAGCGGGAGGGTTCGGGGGGAGCAGTTCTTC. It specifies CAISDGSSGRVRGEQFF.

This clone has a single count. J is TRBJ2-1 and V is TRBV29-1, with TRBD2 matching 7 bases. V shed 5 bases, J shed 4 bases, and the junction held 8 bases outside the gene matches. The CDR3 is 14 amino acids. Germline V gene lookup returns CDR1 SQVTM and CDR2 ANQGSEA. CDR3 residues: CSVSLADSYNEQFF. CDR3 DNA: TGCAGCGTTTCCCTAGCGGACTCTTACAATGAGCAGTTCTTC.

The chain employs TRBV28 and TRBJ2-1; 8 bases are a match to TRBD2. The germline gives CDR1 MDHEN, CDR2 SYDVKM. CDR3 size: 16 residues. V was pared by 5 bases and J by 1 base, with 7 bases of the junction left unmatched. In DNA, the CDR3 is TGTGCCAGCAGTCCTACCGGGAGGGGGTCCTACAATGAGCAGTTCTTC. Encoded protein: CASSPTGRGSYNEQFF.

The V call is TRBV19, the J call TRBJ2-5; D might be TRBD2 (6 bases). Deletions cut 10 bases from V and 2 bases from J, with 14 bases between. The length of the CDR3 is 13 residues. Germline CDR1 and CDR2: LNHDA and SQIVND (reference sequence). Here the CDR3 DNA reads TGTGCCACCGAATCCGGGAGTCAAGAGACCCAGTACTTC. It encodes CATESGSQETQYF.

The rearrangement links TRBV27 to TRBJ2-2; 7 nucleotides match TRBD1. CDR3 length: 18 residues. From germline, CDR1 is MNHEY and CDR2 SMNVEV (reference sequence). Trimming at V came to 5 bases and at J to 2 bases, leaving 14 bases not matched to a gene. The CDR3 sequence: CASSATGFRGTNTGELFF. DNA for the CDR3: TGTGCCAGCAGTGCGACAGGGTTCAGGGGCACAAACACCGGGGAGCTGTTTTTT.

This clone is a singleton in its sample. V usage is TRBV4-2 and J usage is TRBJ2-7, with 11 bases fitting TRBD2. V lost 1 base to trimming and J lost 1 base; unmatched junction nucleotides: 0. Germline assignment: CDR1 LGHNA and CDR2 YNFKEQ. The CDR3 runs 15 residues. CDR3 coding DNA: TGTGCCAGCAGCCAAGGACTAGCGGGATCCTACGAGCAGTACTTC. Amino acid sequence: CASSQGLAGSYEQYF.

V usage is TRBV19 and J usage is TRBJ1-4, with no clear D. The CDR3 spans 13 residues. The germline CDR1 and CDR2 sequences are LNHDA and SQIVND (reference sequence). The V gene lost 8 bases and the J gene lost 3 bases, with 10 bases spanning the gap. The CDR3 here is CASGIAANEKLFF. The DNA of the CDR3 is TGTGCCAGTGGGATAGCGGCTAATGAAAAACTGTTTTTT.

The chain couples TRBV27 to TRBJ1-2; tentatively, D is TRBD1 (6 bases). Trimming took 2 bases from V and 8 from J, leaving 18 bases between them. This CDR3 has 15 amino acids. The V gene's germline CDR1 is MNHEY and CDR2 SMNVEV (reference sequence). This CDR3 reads CASSLNEGEIEGYTF. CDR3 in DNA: TGTGCCAGCAGTTTAAATGAGGGGGAAATCGAGGGCTACACCTTC.

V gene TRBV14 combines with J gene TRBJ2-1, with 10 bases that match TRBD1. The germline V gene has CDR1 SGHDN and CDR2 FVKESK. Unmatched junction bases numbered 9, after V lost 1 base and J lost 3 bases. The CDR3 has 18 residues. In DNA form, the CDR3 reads TGTGCCAGCAGCCAAGGCTGGCTGGGACAGGGGTTCTACAATGAGCAGTTCTTC. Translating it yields CASSQGWLGQGFYNEQFF.

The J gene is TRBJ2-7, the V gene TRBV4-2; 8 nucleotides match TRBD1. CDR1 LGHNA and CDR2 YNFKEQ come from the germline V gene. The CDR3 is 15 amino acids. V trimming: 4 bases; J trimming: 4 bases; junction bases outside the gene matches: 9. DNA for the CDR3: TGTGCCAGCAGCCTAGGGACAGGTGGTCAGTACGAGCAGTACTTC. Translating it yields CASSLGTGGQYEQYF.

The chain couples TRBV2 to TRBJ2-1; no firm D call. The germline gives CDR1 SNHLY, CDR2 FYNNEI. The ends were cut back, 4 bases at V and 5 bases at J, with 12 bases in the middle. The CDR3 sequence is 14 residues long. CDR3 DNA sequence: TGTGCCAGCAGTGTCGAGTCCGTAAACAATGAGCAGTTCTTC. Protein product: CASSVESVNNEQFF. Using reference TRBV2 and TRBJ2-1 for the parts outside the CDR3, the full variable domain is EPEVTQTPSHQVTQMGQEVILRCVPISNHLYFYWYRQILGQKVEFLVSFYNNEISEKSEIFDDQFSVERPDGSNFTLKIRSTKLEDSAMYFCASSVESVNNEQFFGPGTRLTVL.

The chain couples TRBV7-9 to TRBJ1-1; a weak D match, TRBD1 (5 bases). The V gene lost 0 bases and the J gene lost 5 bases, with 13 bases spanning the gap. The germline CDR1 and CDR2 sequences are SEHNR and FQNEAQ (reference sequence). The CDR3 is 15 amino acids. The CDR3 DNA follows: TGTGCCAGCAGCTTAGCGGTTGGGGGTGAAACTGAAGCTTTCTTT. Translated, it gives CASSLAVGGETEAFF.

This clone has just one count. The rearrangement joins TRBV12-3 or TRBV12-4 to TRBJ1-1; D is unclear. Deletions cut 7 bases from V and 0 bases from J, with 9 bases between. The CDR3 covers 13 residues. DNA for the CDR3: TGTGCCAGCACCCCTAATTTGAACACTGAAGCTTTCTTT. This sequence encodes CASTPNLNTEAFF.

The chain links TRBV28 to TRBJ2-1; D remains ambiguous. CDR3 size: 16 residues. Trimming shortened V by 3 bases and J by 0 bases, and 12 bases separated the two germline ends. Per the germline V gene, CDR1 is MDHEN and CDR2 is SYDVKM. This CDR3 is CASSFRLTLSYNEQFF. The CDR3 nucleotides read TGTGCCAGCAGTTTCAGGTTGACACTCTCCTACAATGAGCAGTTCTTC.

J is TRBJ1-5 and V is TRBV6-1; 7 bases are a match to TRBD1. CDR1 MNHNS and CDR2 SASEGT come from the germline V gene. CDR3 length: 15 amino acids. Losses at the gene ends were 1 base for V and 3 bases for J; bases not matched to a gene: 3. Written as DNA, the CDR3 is TGTGCCAGCAGTGAAGGGACAGGAGTCAATCAGCCCCAGCATTTT. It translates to CASSEGTGVNQPQHF.

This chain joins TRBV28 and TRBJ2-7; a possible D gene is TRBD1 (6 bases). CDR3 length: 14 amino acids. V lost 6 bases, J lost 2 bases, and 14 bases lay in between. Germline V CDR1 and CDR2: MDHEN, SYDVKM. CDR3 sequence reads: CASRSGTLPYEQYF. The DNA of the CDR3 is TGTGCCAGCAGATCCGGGACATTACCCTACGAGCAGTACTTC.

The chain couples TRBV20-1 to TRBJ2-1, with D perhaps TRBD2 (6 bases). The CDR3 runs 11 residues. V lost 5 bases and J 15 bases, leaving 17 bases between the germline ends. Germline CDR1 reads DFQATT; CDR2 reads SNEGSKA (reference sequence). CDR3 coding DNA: TGCAGTGCTCCAATGACTAGAGGTCTGTTCTTC. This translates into CSAPMTRGLFF.

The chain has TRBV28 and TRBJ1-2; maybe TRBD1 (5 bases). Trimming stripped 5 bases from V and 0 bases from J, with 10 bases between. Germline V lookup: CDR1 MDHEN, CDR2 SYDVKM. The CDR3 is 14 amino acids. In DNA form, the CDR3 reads TGTGCCAGCAGTGCCGGGGCTTCTAACTATGGCTACACCTTC. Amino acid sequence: CASSAGASNYGYTF.

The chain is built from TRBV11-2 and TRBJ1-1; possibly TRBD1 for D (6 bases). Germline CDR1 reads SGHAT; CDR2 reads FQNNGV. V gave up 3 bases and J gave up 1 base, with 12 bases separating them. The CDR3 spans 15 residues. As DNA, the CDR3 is TGTGCCAGCAGCTTCTACAGGGAGGGGAACACTGAAGCTTTCTTT. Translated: CASSFYREGNTEAFF.

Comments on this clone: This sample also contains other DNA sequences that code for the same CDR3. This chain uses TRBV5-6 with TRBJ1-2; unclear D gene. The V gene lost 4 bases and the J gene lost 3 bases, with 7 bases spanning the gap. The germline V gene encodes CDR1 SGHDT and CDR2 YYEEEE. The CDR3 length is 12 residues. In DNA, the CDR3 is TGTGCCAGCAGCCTTCGCGACTATGGCTACACCTTC. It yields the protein CASSLRDYGYTF.

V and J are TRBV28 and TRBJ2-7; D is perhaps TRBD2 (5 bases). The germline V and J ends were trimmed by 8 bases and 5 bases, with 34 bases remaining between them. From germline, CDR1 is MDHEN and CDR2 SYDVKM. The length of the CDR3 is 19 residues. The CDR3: CASVPRRTDWPASINEQYF. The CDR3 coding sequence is TGTGCCAGCGTCCCCCGTCGGACGGACTGGCCGGCGAGTATCAACGAGCAGTACTTC.

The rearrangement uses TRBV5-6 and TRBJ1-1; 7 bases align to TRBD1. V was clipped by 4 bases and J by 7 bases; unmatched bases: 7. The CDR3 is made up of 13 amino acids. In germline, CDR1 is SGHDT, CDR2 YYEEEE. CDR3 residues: CASSPWDSYEAFF. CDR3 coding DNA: TGTGCCAGCAGCCCTTGGGACAGCTATGAAGCTTTCTTT.

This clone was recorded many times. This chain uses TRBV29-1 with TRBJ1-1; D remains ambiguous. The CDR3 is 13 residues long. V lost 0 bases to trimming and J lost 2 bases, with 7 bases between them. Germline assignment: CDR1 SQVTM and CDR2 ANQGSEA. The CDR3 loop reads CSVEELLNTEAFF. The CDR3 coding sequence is TGCAGCGTTGAAGAATTACTTAACACTGAAGCTTTCTTT.

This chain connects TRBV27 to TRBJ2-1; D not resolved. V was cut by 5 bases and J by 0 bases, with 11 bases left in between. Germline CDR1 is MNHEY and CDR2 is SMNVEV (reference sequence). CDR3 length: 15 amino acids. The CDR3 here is CASSGFLSSYNEQFF. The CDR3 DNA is TGTGCCAGCAGTGGTTTTCTGAGCTCCTACAATGAGCAGTTCTTC.

CDR3 sequence: CASSPYPTDTQYF. The CDR3 region has the DNA TGTGCCAGCAGCCCTTACCCCACAGATACGCAGTATTTT. The V call is TRBV6-4, the J call TRBJ2-3; D unresolved. The CDR3 runs to 13 residues. Trimming removed 6 bases from V and 2 bases from J, with 9 bases in between. Germline values: CDR1 MRHNA, CDR2 SNTAGT.

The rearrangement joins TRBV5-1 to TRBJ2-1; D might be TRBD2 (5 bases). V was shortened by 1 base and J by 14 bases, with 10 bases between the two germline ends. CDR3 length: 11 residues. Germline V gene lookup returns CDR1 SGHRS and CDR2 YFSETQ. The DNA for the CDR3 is TGCGCCAGCAGCTTGACACTAGAGAAGTTCTTC. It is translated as CASSLTLEKFF.